This TCR beta chain comes out of a study of cytomegalovirus exposure and HLA in healthy donors (dated by TCRdb to about 2017). In terms of the full investigation: An earlier analysis of approximately 550 of the donors reported roughly 300 Gb of sequence data and around 110 million unique TCR beta sequences from around 200 million T cells. An early release that covered approximately 600 HLA-typed donors contained about 300 gigabases of sequencing data and about 84 million unique TCR sequences. Of the roughly 410 genotyped donors, roughly 76% were placed in the genetic ancestry cluster associated with self-reported Caucasian donors. The aim of the study was to test whether cataloging public T cell receptors could identify signatures of past pathogen exposure. The study profiled the T cell repertoires of 500 to 800 subjects by immunosequencing and related them to cytomegalovirus serostatus. Besides the first cohort of 500 to 700 subjects, a separate validation cohort made up of some 110 different subjects was used. To predict cytomegalovirus infection status, the study brought together high-throughput TCR immunosequencing, statistical association of individual TCRs with disease status, and machine learning. To study patterns of TCR occurrence, a later analysis re-analyzed previously published TCR beta repertoires from around 670 donors and added high-resolution HLA genotyping. In the later analysis, no new phenotypic data were used to find candidate immune exposures; instead, reliance was placed on TCR beta sequences and their occurrence across donors. An earlier analysis of 587 of the donors used high-throughput TCR beta sequencing to judge whether each TCR beta V gene segment behaved as functional or pseudogenic. Alongside the repertoire data, information on donor age, sex, ethnicity and CMV serostatus was compiled. In a later genetic analysis, genome-wide SNP genotypes for about 55% of the roughly 700 donors were used, and that subset was treated as a discovery cohort. All discovery cohort repertoires had been generated using a single sequencing platform. Class I and class II HLA loci were covered by the typing at four-digit resolution. The number of donors typed differed by locus, with about 629-630 for A, B, C, DRB1 and DQB1, more than 500 for DQA1, 600 to 610 for DPA1, and 450 to 480 for DPB1. A handful of DR-DQ haplotypes were treated as single units for association and clustering because of strong linkage in the cohort. On average, 235,054 unique TCR beta nucleotide sequences were sequenced per donor among a few hundred genotyped donors of the cohort, with 15% to 20% of those sequences being non-productive. The research as a whole found: In a later genetic analysis, a missense DCLRE1C variant was associated with V-gene and J-gene trimming of TCR beta chains, and the association was replicated in an independent cohort. Because counts were too low, about 18 rarely observed V segments, including chromosome 9 orphons, were left out of the earlier analysis of 587 of the donors. A further reported finding was that TCR beta sequences accurately predicted the HLA-A and HLA-B alleles for most subjects in the first cohort. Most TCR sequences were seen in very few donors, while some public TCRs were found in many individuals. Linkage disequilibrium might explain the correlated functional status among segregating V segments, but an unknown experimental factor could not be excluded. The presence/absence analyses assumed that sequencing depth was roughly uniform across donors, and that assumption may not be true. The study gave a list of about 170 TCR beta chains associated with cytomegalovirus. In a later analysis, HLA-associated TCR beta chains were found to be more clonally expanded and to have lower generation probabilities than equally common non-associated chains. In a later analysis, some 18,000 TCR beta sequences were associated with specific HLA alleles at a false discovery rate of 0.05. Because HLA typing was unavailable for some donors at each locus, only the typed subset was used in association tests. In vitro tests confirmed that three of the cytomegalovirus-associated TCR beta chains recognize cytomegalovirus antigens. Some IMGT-functional V segments, including TRBV6-2 and TRBV6-3, could not be told apart with the 87-base-pair reads, so those segments were excluded. According to a later analysis, TCR association rates differed among HLA loci, with DRB1 alleles showing the most associated TCRs and HLA-C alleles showing the fewest. The classifier was reported to diagnose cytomegalovirus status with high specificity and sensitivity in both the original and validation cohorts. When HLA alleles, especially DR and DQ, strongly co-occurred, TCR associations were difficult to assign to individual alleles. In a later analysis, several top co-occurrence clusters were reported to appear linked to parvovirus B19, influenza, CMV and Epstein-Barr virus. The authors suggested that the approach could potentially be extended to other disease states and immunological phenotypes. In this cohort, only TCR beta chains were sequenced, and detectable features were limited by the absence of alpha or paired-chain data. The sequencing pipeline was judged likely to have produced a cluster of highly shared sequence variants as a technical artifact. For the cohort, immune exposure information was limited to CMV serostatus. An earlier analysis of approximately 540 of the donors showed that most TCR beta V segments appeared in productive rearrangements either about 87% or about 30% of the time, which broadly matched IMGT annotations. Most CMV-associated TCR beta chains appeared to be HLA-restricted in a later analysis, and the HLA associations seemed to be driven largely by CMV exposure. Compared with the 666-donor mean, donors in an Asian-associated ancestry cluster had fewer N-insertions in productive TCRs, according to a later genetic analysis.

The cohort consisted of fewer than 700 healthy bone marrow donors. At the time of sampling, all cohort members were nominally healthy, though unrecorded immune exposures were likely present. The donor tested CMV seronegative and was one of the 352 seronegative cohort members. A peripheral blood sample was provided by each donor, and peripheral blood mononuclear cells were used for TCR beta sequencing. The Qiagen DNeasy Blood Extraction Kit was used to extract genomic DNA from the blood cell samples. CDR1 and CDR2 are drawn from the germline V gene: SGDLS, YYNGEE. V is shortened by 4 bases, J by 4 bases, and the region joining them spans 23 bases. The CDR3 goes from the cysteine to the phenylalanine over 18 residues. Left in the record is the CDR3 DNA by itself, 54 bases read in frame from the first base. Libraries were prepared through the immunoSEQ multiplex PCR assay. For the multiplex PCR, a mixture combining 60 forward primers for TCR Vbeta segments and 13 reverse primers for TCR Jbeta segments was used. A multiplex PCR assay on genomic DNA amplified the CDR3 region of rearranged TCR beta genes. The amplified TCR beta libraries were sequenced on the Illumina HiSeq System as 87-base-pair reads. From the authors' description of their analysis: Across the 600 to 700 repertoires, a later analysis counted around 80 million unique TCR beta chains, 9.5 million to 12 million of which were shared by at least two donors. Raw reads were error-corrected and collapsed into unique sequences by a nearest-neighbor algorithm in which closely related sequences were merged to remove PCR and sequencing errors. V, D and J gene segments were assigned by aligning CDR3 sequences to IMGT reference sequences. For a sequence to be retained, a match of at least six nucleotides was required to both a V gene segment and a J gene segment. A rearrangement counted as productive if the CDR3 had no stop codons and remained in frame with V and J, and every other rearrangement counted as non-productive. Following IMGT convention, CDR3 was defined as the stretch from the second conserved V-encoded cysteine to the conserved J-encoded phenylalanine. Sequences without an unambiguous match to a single V gene segment were excluded from the earlier analysis of 587 of the donors. In an earlier analysis of a few hundred of the donors, a V segment was called functional when productive rearrangements were above 56.7%, and segregating when the standard deviation between donors exceeded 5%. A statistical classification framework was built to diagnose cytomegalovirus status from the catalog of TCR beta chain sequences. In a later analysis, V and J genes were assigned by comparing TCR nucleotide sequences against IMGT/GENE-DB human TR gene sequences. The TCRdist pipeline was used in a later analysis to assign CDR3 sequences and most-parsimonious VDJ recombination scenarios. In a later analysis, each TCR beta chain was defined by its CDR3 amino acid sequence together with its V-gene family, and reads without a unique V-gene family were excluded. A later analysis removed several hundred highly shared, low-generation-probability nucleotide sequences to deal with suspected cross-contamination and a sequencing artifact. In a later analysis, a clonal expansion index for each public chain was calculated from normalized within-repertoire ranks of inferred template counts. In a later analysis, generation probabilities were computed using a VDJ recombination model fitted to out-of-frame rearrangements, and the results were checked against IGoR. In a later analysis, hypergeometric tests were used to score TCR-TCR, TCR-HLA and TCR-CMV co-occurrence, with a repertoire-size bias correction applied to TCR pairs. To estimate false discovery rates, a later analysis permuted the HLA or CMV assignments 20 times. In a later analysis, co-occurring TCRs were grouped using DBSCAN, with TCRdist sequence similarity added in when clustering inside HLA-allele-positive subsets. Repertoires with fewer than 30,000 or more than 120,000 public chains, plus five repertoires with anomalous nucleotide sharing, were excluded from co-occurrence clustering. Sourced from immuneACCESS, this table was stored by TCRdb with only in-frame sequences that have V and J called. A share of the clones is absent; for the studies checked, an unresolved V gene accounts for under half, and the remainder has no known explanation. The V and J calls and the clone size are those of that table, but D and trimming were determined from the DNA. This sample lists some 190,000 clones; just under 80% were detected once. About 3% of the sample rests with the top ten.

This clone has a handful of counts. Its antigen specificity is not known. Per-base quality was not reported, and no clone a single base away is much larger than it. Sequencing was performed on PBMCs. This clonotype was obtained from a female donor in good health and CMV-seronegative. The V and J genes are TRBV9 and TRBJ2-2; a tentative D match to TRBD2 spans 5 bases. The DNA is TGTGCCAGCAGCCTTTCGCTAGTAGGTACTAGAGGCACCGGGGAGCTGTTTTTT. It is translated as CASSLSLVGTRGTGELFF.